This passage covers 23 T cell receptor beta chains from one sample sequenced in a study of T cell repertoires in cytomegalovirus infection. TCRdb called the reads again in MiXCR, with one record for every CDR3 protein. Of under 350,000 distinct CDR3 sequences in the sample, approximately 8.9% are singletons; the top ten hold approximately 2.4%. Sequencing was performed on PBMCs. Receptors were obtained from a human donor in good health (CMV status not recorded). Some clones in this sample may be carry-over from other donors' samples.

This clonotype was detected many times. CDR3 loop: CASSLGPYGYTF. CDR3 nucleotides: TGTGCCAGCAGCTTGGGGCCCTATGGCTACACCTTC. The chain uses TRBV12-3 or TRBV12-4 and TRBJ1-2; the D gene is possibly TRBD1 (5 bases). The CDR3 consists of 12 residues. Trimming removed 6 bases at V and 4 bases at J, with 9 bases between.

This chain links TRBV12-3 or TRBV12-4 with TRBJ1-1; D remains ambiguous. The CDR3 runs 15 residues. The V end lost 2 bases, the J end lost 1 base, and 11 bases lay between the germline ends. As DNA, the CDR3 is TGTGCCAGCAGTTTATGGGCAAGGACGAACACTGAAGCTTTCTTT. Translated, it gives CASSLWARTNTEAFF.

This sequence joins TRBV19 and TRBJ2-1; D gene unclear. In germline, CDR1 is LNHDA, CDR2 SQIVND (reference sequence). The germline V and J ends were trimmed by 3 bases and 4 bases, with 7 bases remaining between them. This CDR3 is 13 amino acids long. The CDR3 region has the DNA TGTGCCAGTAGTATCTTGGGTTACAATGAGCAGTTCTTC. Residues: CASSILGYNEQFF.

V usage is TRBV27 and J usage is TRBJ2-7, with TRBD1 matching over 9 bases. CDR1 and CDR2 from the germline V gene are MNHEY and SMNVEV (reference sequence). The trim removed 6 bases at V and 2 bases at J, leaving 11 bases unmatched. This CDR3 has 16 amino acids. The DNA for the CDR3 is TGTGCCAGCAGATCCGACCGGGACAGGGTCGCCTACGAGCAGTACTTC. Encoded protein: CASRSDRDRVAYEQYF.

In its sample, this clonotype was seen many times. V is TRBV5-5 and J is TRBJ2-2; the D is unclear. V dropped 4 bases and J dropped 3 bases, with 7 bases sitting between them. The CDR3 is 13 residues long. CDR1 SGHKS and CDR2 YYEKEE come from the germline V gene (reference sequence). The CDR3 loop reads CASSKGHTGELFF. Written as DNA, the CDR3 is TGTGCCAGCAGCAAAGGACACACCGGGGAGCTGTTTTTT.

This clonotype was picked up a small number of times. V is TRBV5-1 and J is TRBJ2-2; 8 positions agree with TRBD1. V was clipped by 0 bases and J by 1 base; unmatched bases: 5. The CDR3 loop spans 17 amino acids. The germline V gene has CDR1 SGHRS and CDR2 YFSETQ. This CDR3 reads CASSLVRTGRNTGELFF. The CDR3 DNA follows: TGCGCCAGCAGCTTGGTACGGACAGGGCGGAACACCGGGGAGCTGTTTTTT.

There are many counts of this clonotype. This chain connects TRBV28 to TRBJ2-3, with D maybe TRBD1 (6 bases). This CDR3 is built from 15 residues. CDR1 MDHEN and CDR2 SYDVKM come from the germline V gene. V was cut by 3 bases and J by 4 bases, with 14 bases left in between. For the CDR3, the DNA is TGTGCCAGCAGTTTGGACAGCCTCGGGCCAGATACGCAGTATTTT. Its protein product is CASSLDSLGPDTQYF.

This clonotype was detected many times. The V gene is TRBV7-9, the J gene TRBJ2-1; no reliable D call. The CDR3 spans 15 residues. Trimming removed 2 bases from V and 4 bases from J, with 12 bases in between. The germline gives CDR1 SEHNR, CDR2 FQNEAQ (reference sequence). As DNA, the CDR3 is TGTGCCAGCAGCTTAAACCTTGCTGCGTACAATGAGCAGTTCTTC. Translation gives CASSLNLAAYNEQFF. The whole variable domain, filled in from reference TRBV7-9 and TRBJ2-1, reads DTGVSQNPRHKITKRGQNVTFRCDPISEHNRLYWYRQTLGQGPEFLTYFQNEAQLEKSRLLSDRFSAERPKGSFSTLEIQRTEQGDSAMYLCASSLNLAAYNEQFFGPGTRLTVL.

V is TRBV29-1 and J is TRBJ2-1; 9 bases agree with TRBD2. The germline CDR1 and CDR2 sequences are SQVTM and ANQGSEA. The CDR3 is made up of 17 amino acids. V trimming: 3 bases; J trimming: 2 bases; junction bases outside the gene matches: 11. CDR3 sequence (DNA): TGCAGCGTTGAGCGTAGCGGGGGCCGTACCGCCTACAATGAGCAGTTCTTC. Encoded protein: CSVERSGGRTAYNEQFF.

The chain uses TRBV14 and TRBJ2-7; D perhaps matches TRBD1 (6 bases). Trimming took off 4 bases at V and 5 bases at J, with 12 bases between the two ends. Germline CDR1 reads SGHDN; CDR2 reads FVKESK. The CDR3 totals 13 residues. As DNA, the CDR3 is TGTGCCAGCAGCCTCGGGACATATAACGAGCAGTACTTC. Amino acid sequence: CASSLGTYNEQYF.

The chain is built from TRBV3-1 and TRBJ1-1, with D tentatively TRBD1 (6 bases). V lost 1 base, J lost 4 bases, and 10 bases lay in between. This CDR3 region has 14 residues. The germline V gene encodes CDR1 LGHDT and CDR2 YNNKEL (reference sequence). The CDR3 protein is CASSQVGGVTEAFF. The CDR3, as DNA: TGTGCCAGCAGCCAAGTTGGGGGCGTCACTGAAGCTTTCTTT.

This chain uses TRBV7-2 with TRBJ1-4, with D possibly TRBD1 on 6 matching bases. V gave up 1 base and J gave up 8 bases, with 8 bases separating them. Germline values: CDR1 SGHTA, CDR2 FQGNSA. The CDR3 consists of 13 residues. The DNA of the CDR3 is TGTGCCAGCAGCTTAGGGACAGTGGAAAAACTGTTTTTT. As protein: CASSLGTVEKLFF.

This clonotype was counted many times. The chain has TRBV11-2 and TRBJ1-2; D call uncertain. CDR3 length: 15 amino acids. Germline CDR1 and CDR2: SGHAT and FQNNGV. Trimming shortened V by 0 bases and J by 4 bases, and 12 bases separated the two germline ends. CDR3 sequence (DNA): TGTGCCAGCAGCTTAGAGGGCGGGCACGGCTATGGCTACACCTTC. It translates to CASSLEGGHGYGYTF.

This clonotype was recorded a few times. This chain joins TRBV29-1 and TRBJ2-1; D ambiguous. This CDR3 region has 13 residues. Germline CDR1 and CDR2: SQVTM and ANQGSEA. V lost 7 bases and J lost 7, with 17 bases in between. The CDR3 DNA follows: TGCAGCGCCGAAACAGACCCGTTTAATGAGCAGTTCTTC. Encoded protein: CSAETDPFNEQFF.

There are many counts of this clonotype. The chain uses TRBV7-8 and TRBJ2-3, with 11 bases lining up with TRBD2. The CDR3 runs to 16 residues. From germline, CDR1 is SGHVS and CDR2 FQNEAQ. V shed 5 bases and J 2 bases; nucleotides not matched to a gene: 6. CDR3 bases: TGTGCCAGCAGCGCCCTAGCGGGGGGAACCACAGATACGCAGTATTTT. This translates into CASSALAGGTTDTQYF.

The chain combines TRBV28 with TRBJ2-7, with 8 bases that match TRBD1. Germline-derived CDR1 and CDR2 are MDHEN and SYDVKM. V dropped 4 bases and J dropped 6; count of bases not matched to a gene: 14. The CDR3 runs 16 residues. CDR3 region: CASSSPTRTGMSEQYV. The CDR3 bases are TGTGCCAGCAGTTCACCGACCCGGACAGGGATGTCCGAGCAGTACGTC.

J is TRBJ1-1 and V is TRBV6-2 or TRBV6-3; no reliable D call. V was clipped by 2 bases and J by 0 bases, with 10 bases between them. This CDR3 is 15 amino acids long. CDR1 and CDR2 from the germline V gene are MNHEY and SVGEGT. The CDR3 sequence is CASSYGVPMNTEAFF. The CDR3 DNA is TGTGCCAGCAGTTACGGCGTTCCAATGAACACTGAAGCTTTCTTT.

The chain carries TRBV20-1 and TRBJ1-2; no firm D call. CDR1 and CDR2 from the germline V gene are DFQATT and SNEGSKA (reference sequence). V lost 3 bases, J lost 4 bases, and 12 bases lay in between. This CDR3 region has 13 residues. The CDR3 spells CSASDPLSYGYTF. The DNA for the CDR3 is TGCAGTGCTAGTGATCCCCTGAGCTATGGCTACACCTTC.

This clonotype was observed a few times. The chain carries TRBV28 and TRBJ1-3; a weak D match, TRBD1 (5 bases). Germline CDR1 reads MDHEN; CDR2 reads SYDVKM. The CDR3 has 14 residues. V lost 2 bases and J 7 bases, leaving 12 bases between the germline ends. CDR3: CASSLNQGRNTIYF. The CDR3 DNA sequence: TGTGCCAGCAGTTTAAATCAGGGTCGGAACACCATATATTTT.

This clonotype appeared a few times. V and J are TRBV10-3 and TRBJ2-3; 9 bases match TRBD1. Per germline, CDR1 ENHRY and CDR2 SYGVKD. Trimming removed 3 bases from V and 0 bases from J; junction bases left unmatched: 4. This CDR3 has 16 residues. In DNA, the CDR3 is TGTGCCATCAGTGACCCCGGGACAGGGAGCACAGATACGCAGTATTTT. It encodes CAISDPGTGSTDTQYF.

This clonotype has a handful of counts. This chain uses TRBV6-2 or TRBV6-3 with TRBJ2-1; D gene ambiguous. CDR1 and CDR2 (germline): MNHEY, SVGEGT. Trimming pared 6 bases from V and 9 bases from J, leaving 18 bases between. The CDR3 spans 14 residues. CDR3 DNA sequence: TGTGCCAGCAGCAAAGCCGGGCGCTTGGGTGAGCAGTTCTTC. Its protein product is CASSKAGRLGEQFF.

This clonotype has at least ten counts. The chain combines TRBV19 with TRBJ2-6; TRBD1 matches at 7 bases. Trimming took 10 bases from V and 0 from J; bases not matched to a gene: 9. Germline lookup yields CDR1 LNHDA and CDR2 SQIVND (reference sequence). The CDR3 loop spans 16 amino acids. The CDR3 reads CATLGRGISGANVLTF. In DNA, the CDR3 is TGTGCCACCCTGGGCAGGGGGATCTCTGGGGCCAACGTCCTGACTTTC.

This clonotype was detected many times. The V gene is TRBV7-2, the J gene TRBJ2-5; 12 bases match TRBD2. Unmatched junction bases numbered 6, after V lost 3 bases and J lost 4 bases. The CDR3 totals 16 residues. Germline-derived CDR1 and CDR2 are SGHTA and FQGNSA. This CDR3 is CASSFELAGGVETQYF. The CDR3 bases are TGTGCCAGCAGCTTCGAACTAGCGGGGGGAGTAGAGACCCAGTACTTC.